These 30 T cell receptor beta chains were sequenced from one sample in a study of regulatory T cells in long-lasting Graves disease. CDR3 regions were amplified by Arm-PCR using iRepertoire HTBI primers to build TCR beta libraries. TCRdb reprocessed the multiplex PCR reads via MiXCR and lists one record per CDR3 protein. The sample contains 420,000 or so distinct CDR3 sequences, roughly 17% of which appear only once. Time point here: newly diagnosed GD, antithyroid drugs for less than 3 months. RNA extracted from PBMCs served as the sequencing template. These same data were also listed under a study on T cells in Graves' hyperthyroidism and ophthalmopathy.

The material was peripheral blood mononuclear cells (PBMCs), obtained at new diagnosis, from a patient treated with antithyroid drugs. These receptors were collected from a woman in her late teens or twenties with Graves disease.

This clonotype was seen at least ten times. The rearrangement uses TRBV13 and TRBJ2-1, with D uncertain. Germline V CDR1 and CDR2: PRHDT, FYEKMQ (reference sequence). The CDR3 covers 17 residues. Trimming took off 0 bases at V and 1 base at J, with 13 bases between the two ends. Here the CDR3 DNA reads TGTGCCAGCAGCTTAGGCCTAAGTGGTGAGTCCTACAATGAGCAGTTCTTC. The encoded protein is CASSLGLSGESYNEQFF.

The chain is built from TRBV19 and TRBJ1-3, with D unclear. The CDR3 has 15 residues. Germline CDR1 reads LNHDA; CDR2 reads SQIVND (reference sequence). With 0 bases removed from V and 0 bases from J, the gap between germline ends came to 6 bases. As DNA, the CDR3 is TGTGCCAGTAGTATAGAAGGCGGCTCTGGAAACACCATATATTTT. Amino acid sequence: CASSIEGGSGNTIYF.

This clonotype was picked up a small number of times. The CDR3: CASSLRTGLGSPLHF. The DNA for the CDR3 is TGTGCCAGCAGCCTCCGGACAGGGCTTGGTTCACCCCTCCACTTT. This sequence joins TRBV3-1 and TRBJ1-6, with 8 bases matching TRBD1. Germline V gives CDR1 LGHDT, CDR2 YNNKEL (reference sequence). Trimming at V came to 4 bases and at J to 9 bases, leaving 8 bases not matched to a gene. The CDR3 covers 15 residues.

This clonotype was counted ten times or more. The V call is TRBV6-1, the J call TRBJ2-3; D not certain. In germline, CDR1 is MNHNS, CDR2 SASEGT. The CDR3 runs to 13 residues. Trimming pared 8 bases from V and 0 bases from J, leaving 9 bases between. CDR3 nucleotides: TGTGCCAGCGTGGCCGGCAGCACAGATACGCAGTATTTT. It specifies CASVAGSTDTQYF.

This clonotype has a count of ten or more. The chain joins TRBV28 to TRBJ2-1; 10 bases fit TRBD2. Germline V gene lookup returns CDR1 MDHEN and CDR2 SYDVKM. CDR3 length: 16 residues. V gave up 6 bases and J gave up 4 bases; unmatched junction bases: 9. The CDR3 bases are TGTGCCAGCAGCTCCGGGGGACTAGCGTTTTACAATGAGCAGTTCTTC. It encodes CASSSGGLAFYNEQFF. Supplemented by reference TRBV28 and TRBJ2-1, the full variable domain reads DVKVTQSSRYLVKRTGEKVFLECVQDMDHENMFWYRQDPGLGLRLIYFSYDVKMKEKGDIPEGYSVSREKKERFSLILESASTNQTSMYLCASSSGGLAFYNEQFFGPGTRLTVL.

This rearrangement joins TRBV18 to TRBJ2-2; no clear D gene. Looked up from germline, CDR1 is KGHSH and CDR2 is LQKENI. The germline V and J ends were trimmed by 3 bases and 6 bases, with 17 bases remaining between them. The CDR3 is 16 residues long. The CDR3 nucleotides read TGTGCCAGCTCACCTCTAGGAGACCCGGCACCCGGGGAGCTGTTTTTT. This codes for CASSPLGDPAPGELFF.

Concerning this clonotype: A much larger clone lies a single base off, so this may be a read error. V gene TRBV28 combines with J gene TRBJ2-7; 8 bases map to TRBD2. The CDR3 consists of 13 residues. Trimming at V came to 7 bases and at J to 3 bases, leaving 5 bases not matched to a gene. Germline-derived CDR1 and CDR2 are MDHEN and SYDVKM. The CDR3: CASNPAGVYEQYF. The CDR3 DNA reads TGTGCCAGCAACCCAGCGGGAGTCTACGAGCAGTACTTC.

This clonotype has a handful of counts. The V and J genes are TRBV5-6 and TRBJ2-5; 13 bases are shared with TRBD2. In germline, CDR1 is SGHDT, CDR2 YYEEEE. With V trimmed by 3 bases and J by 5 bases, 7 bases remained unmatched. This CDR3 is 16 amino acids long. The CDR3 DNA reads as TGTGCCAGCAGCTCGGGACTAGCGGGAAGGGGTGAGACCCAGTACTTC. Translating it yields CASSSGLAGRGETQYF. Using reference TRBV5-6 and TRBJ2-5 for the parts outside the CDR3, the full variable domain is DAGVTQSPTHLIKTRGQQVTLRCSPKSGHDTVSWYQQALGQGPQFIFQYYEEEERQRGNFPDRFSGHQFPNYSSELNVNALLLGDSALYLCASSSGLAGRGETQYFGPGTRLLVL.

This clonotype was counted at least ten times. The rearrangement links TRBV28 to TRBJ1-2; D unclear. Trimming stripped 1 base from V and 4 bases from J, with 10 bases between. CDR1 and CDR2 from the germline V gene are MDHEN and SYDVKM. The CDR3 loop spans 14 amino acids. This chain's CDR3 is CASSLLGYAYGYTF. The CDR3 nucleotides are TGTGCCAGCAGTTTATTAGGTTACGCCTATGGCTACACCTTC.

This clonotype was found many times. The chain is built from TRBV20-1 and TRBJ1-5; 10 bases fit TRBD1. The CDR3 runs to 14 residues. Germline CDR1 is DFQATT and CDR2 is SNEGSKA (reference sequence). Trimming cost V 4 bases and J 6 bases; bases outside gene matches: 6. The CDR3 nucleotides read TGCAGTGCTAAGCTTGACAGGGGGCCTCAGCCCCAGCATTTT. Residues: CSAKLDRGPQPQHF.

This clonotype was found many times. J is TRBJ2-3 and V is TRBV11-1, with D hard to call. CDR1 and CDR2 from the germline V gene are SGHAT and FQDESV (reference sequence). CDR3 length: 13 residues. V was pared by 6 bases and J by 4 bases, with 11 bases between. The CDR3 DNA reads TGTGCCAGCAGGTACCCCCCCGCAGATACGCAGTATTTT. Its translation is CASRYPPADTQYF.

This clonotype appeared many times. The CDR3 sequence: CSARDTGGLNSPLHF. CDR3 sequence (DNA): TGCAGTGCTAGAGACACCGGGGGGCTTAATTCACCCCTCCACTTT. The chain combines TRBV20-1 with TRBJ1-6; tentatively, D is TRBD1 (6 bases). There are 15 residues in the CDR3. Trimming took off 0 bases at V and 6 bases at J, with 12 bases between the two ends. The V gene's germline CDR1 is DFQATT and CDR2 SNEGSKA (reference sequence).

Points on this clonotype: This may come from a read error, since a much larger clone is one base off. The CDR3 nucleotides read TGCGCCAGCAGCCGACAGGGGGCGGATCAACAGACCCAGTACTTC. Protein: CASSRQGADQQTQYF. The chain employs TRBV5-1 and TRBJ2-3; 10 bases map to TRBD1. The J call could be wrong; TRBJ2-5 is a better fit for the DNA end. This CDR3 has 15 amino acids. CDR1 and CDR2 from the germline V gene are SGHRS and YFSETQ.

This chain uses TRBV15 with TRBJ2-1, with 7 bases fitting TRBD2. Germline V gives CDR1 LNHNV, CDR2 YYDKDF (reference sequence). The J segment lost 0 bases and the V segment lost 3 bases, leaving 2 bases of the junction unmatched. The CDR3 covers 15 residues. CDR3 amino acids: CATSSERGSYNEQFF. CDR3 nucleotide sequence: TGTGCCACCAGCAGTGAGCGGGGCTCCTACAATGAGCAGTTCTTC.

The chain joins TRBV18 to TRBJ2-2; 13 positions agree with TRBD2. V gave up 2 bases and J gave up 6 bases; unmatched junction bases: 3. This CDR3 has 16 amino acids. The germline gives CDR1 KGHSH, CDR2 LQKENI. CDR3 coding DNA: TGTGCCAGCTCACCAAGGACTAGCGGGAGCGCCGGGGAGCTGTTTTTT. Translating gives CASSPRTSGSAGELFF. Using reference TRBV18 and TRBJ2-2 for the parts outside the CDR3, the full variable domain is NAGVMQNPRHLVRRRGQEARLRCSPMKGHSHVYWYRQLPEEGLKFMVYLQKENIIDESGMPKERFSAEFPKEGPSILRIQQVVRGDSAAYFCASSPRTSGSAGELFFGEGSRLTVL.

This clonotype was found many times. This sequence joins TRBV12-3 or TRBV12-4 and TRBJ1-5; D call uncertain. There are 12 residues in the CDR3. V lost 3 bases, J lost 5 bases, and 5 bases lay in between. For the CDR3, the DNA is TGTGCCAGCAGTTTTCGGCATCAGCCCCAGCATTTT. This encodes CASSFRHQPQHF.

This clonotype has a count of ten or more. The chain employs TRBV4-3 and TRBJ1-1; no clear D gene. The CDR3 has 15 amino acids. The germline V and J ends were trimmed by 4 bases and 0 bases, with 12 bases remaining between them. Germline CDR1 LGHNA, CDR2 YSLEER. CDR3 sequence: CASSPHLNMNTEAFF. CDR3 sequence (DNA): TGCGCCAGCAGCCCTCACCTGAACATGAACACTGAAGCTTTCTTT.

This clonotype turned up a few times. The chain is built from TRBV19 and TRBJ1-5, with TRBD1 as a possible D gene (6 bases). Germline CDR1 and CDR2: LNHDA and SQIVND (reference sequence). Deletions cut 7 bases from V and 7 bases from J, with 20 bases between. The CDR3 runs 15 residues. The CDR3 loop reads CASTSGGAGEQPQHF. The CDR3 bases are TGTGCCAGTACCTCTGGGGGGGCAGGGGAACAGCCCCAGCATTTT. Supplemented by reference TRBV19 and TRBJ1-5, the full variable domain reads DGGITQSPKYLFRKEGQNVTLSCEQNLNHDAMYWYRQDPGQGLRLIYYSQIVNDFQKGDIAEGYSVSREKKESFPLTVTSAQKNPTAFYLCASTSGGAGEQPQHFGDGTRLSIL.

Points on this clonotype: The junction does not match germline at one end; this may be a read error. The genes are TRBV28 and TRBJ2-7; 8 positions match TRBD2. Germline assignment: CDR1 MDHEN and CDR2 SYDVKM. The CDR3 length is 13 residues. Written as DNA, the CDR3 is TGTGCCAGCAGTTTGGCCGACCAGCGGGAGATAGTTTTC. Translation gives CASSLADQREIVF.

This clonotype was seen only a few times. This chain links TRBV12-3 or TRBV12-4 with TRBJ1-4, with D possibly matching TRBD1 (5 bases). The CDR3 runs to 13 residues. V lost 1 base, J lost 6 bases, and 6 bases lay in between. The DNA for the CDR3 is TGTGCCAGCAGTTTAGAAGGGGATGAAAAACTGTTTTTT. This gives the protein CASSLEGDEKLFF.

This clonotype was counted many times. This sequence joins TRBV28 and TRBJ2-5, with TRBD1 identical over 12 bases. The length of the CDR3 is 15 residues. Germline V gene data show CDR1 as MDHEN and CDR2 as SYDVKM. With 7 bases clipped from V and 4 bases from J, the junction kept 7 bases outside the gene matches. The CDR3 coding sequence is TGTGCCAGCACCCCCGGGACAGGGGGCGGAGAGACCCAGTACTTC. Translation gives CASTPGTGGGETQYF.

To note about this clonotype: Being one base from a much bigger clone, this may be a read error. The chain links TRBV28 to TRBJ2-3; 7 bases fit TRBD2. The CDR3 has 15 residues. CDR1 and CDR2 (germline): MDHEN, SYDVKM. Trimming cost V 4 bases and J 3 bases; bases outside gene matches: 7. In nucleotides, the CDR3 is TGTGCCAGCAGTTGTCTGGTTAGCGGGACAGATACGCAGTATTTT. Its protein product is CASSCLVSGTDTQYF.

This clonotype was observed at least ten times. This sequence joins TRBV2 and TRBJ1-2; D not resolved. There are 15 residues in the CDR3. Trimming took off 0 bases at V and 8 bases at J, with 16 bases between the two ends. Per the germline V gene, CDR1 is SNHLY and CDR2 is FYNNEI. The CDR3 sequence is CASSEAAVWAGGYTF. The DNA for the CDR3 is TGTGCCAGCAGTGAAGCGGCGGTTTGGGCAGGAGGCTACACCTTC.

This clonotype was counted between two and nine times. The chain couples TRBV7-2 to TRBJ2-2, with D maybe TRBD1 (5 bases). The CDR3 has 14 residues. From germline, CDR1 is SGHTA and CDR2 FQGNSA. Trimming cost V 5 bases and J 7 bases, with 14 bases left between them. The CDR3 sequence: CASSRPERGGELFF. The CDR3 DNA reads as TGTGCCAGCAGCCGACCGGAAAGGGGCGGGGAGCTGTTTTTT.

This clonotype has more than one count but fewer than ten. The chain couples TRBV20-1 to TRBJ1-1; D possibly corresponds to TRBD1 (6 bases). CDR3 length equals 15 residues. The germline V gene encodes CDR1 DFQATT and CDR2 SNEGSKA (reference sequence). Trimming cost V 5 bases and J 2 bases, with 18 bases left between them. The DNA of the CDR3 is TGCAGTGCTCCCGCGGACAGACCTTTCAACACTGAAGCTTTCTTT. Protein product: CSAPADRPFNTEAFF.

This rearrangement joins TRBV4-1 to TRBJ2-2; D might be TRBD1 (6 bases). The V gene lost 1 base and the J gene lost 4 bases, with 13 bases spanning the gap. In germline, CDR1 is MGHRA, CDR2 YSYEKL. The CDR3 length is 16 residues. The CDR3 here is CASSQGWGRTTGELFF. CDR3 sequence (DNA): TGCGCCAGCAGCCAAGGATGGGGGCGTACCACCGGGGAGCTGTTTTTT.

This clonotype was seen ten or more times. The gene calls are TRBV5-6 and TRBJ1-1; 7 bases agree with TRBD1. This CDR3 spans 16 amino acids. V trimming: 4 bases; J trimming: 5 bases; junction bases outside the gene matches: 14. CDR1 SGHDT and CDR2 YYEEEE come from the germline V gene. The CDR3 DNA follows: TGTGCCAGCAGCCCTAGACAGGGAGTCGCAAGGACTGAAGCTTTCTTT. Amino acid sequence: CASSPRQGVARTEAFF.

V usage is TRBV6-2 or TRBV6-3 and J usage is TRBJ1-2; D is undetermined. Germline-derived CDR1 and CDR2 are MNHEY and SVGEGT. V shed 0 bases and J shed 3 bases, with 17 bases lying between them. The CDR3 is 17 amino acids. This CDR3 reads CASSYSGPNGNDYGYTF. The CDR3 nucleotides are TGTGCCAGCAGTTACTCCGGACCCAATGGGAACGACTATGGCTACACCTTC.

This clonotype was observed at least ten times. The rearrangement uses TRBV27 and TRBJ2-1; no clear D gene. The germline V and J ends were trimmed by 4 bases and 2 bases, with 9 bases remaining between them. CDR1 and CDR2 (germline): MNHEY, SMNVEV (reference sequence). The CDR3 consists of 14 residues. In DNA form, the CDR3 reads TGTGCCAGCAGTTCGTGGGGAACCTACAATGAGCAGTTCTTC. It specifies CASSSWGTYNEQFF.

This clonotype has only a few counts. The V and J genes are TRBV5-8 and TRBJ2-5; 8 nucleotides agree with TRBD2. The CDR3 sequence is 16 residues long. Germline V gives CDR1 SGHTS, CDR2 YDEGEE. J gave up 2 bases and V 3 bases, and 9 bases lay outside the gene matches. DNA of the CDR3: TGTGCCAGCAGCTGGGGACGGTTAGCGGGGCAAGAGACCCAGTACTTC. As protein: CASSWGRLAGQETQYF.